One TCR beta chain is described in this entry. The antigen is unknown. There are 19 residues in the CDR3. Trimming took 0 bases from V and 0 from J; bases not matched to a gene: 10. Germline V gives CDR1 DFQATT, CDR2 SNEGSKA (reference sequence). The data originate from a study of T cell repertoires in cytomegalovirus infection. Study-wide context: Indications came from public TCR beta signatures; they pointed to CMV infection and to a matching HLA type.

From the reads, TCRdb called clonotypes with MiXCR, one entry per CDR3 protein. This sample carries fewer than 350,000 distinct CDR3 sequences, 9.5% of them seen once, and the ten largest clones take about 4.5%. General study points: Within the response measured ex vivo, HLA-C-restricted CMV-specific TCR beta clonotypes were dominant. Accumulated public TCR beta family frequency recognized individuals carrying CMV together with the relevant HLA.

The sample consisted of PBMCs. V usage is TRBV20-1 and J usage is TRBJ2-1; 11 bases line up with TRBD2. The TCR originated in a human donor in good health (CMV status not recorded). Some clones in this sample may be carry-over from other donors' samples. This chain's CDR3 is CSARETSGVAPYSYNEQFF. CDR3 sequence (DNA): TGCAGTGCTAGAGAGACTAGCGGGGTTGCTCCATACTCCTACAATGAGCAGTTCTTC.